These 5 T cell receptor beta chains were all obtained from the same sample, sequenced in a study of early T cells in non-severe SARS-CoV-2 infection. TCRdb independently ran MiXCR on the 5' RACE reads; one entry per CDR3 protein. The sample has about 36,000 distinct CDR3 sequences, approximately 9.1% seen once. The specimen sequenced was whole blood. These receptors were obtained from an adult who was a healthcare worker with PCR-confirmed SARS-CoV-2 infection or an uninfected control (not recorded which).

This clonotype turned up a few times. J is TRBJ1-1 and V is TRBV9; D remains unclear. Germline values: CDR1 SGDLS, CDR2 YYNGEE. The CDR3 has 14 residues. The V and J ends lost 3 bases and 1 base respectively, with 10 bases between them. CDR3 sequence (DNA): TGTGCCAGCAGCGCCCAGACGCCGAACACTGAAGCTTTCTTT. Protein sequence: CASSAQTPNTEAFF.

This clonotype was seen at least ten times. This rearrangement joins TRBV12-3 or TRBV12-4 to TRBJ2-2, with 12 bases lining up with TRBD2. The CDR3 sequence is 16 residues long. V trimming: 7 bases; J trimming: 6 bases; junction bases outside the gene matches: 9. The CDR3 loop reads CASIILAGGSAGELFF. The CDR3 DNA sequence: TGTGCCAGCATTATTCTAGCGGGGGGGTCCGCCGGGGAGCTGTTTTTT.

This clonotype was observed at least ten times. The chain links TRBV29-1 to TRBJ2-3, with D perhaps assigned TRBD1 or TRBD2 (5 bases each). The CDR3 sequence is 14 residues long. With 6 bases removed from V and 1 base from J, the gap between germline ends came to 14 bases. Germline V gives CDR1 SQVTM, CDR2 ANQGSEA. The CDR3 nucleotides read TGCAGCGTCCGTCGGGACGTAGGCACAGATACGCAGTATTTT. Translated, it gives CSVRRDVGTDTQYF.

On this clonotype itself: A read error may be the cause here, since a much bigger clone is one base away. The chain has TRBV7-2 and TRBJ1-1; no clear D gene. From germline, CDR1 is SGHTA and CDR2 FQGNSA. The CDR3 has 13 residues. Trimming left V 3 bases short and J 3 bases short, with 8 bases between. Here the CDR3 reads CASSFVRYTEAFF. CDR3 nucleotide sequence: TGTGCCAGCAGCTTCGTCAGATACACTGAAGCTTTCTTT.

This CDR3 is CASFDPGDHQPQHF. CDR3 in DNA: TGTGCCAGCTTTGATCCGGGAGATCACCAGCCCCAGCATTTT. The rearrangement links TRBV6-2 or TRBV6-3 to TRBJ1-5; D is unresolved. CDR1 and CDR2 (germline): MNHEY, SVGEGT. The germline V and J ends were trimmed by 8 bases and 7 bases, with 18 bases remaining between them. The CDR3 has 14 residues.